Following are 11 T cell receptor beta chains from one sample sequenced in a study of shared clonotypes between healthy human individuals. The table came from immunoSEQ multiplex PCR; TCRdb's copy has only in-frame clones and leaves some out. The sample yields more than 2 million clones, about 94% seen once. Sequencing was carried out using naive CD4+ T cells sorted from blood. Documented subset: CD45RA+ positively selected. The receptors stem from a man between 18 and 29 years old in good health.

V usage is TRBV5-6 and J usage is TRBJ2-2, with 9 bases matching TRBD1. The CDR3 totals 17 residues. The ends lost 3 bases at V and 1 base at J; junction bases unmatched: 7. Per the germline V gene, CDR1 is SGHDT and CDR2 is YYEEEE. Here the CDR3 DNA reads TGTGCCAGCAGCTCCGAGGACAGGGGTCTGAACACCGGGGAGCTGTTTTTT. Translated, it gives CASSSEDRGLNTGELFF.

This chain links TRBV28 with TRBJ1-6, with D perhaps TRBD1 (5 bases). Germline lookup yields CDR1 MDHEN and CDR2 SYDVKM. CDR3 length equals 11 residues. Trimming left V 6 bases short and J 14 bases short, with 11 bases between. The CDR3: CASSPRQSLHF. The CDR3 DNA follows: TGTGCCAGCAGCCCCCGACAGTCCCTCCACTTT.

The rearrangement links TRBV27 to TRBJ2-2; possibly TRBD2 for D (6 bases). CDR3 length equals 16 residues. V shed 1 base and J shed 7 bases, with 16 bases lying between them. Per germline, CDR1 MNHEY and CDR2 SMNVEV (reference sequence). The CDR3 spells CASSLLQGLGGGELFF. CDR3 nucleotides: TGTGCCAGCAGTTTATTGCAGGGCCTGGGAGGCGGGGAGCTGTTTTTT.

The V and J genes are TRBV28 and TRBJ2-7; D gene uncertain. The CDR3 covers 15 residues. The germline V gene encodes CDR1 MDHEN and CDR2 SYDVKM. Trimming removed 4 bases at V and 2 bases at J, with 15 bases between. CDR3 nucleotide sequence: TGTGCCAGCAGTTCTAGGGCGGCGGCGACCTACGAGCAGTACTTC. Translated: CASSSRAAATYEQYF.

The rearrangement uses TRBV6-5 and TRBJ2-3; D is unclear. Per germline, CDR1 MNHEY and CDR2 SVGAGI. This CDR3 region has 13 residues. Trimming left V 2 bases short and J 9 bases short, with 12 bases between. The CDR3 is CASSYQIQETQYF. The DNA for the CDR3 is TGTGCCAGCAGTTACCAGATCCAGGAAACGCAGTATTTT.

The V call is TRBV6-5, the J call TRBJ2-7, with D unclear. Germline loops: CDR1 MNHEY, CDR2 SVGAGI. CDR3 length equals 11 residues. V lost 5 bases and J 4 bases, leaving 6 bases between the germline ends. The CDR3 sequence is CASSGKYEQYF. In nucleotides, the CDR3 is TGTGCCAGCAGTGGCAAATACGAGCAGTACTTC.

This clone was counted once. The V gene is TRBV6-6, the J gene TRBJ1-1; D is undetermined. The V end lost 0 bases, the J end lost 7 bases, and 18 bases lay between the germline ends. CDR1 MNHNY and CDR2 SVGAGI come from the germline V gene (reference sequence). CDR3 length: 16 residues. This chain's CDR3 is CASSYSSGVSGSEAFF. In DNA form, the CDR3 reads TGTGCCAGCAGTTACTCGAGTGGTGTGTCAGGCAGTGAAGCTTTCTTT.

This chain uses TRBV30 with TRBJ2-7, with D uncertain. The V end lost 1 base, the J end lost 4 bases, and 17 bases lay between the germline ends. CDR1 is GTSNPN and CDR2 is SVGIG in the germline V gene (reference sequence). CDR3 length: 15 residues. The CDR3 sequence: CAWSEPRGFPYEQYF. Written as DNA, the CDR3 is TGTGCCTGGAGTGAACCCCGTGGGTTCCCTTACGAGCAGTACTTC.

This clone came up once. The chain combines TRBV18 with TRBJ2-6, with a possible D match to TRBD2 (5 bases). Germline V gene sequence: CDR1 KGHSH, CDR2 LQKENI. The CDR3 contains 17 residues. V lost 2 bases, J lost 0 bases, and 11 bases lay in between. DNA of the CDR3: TGTGCCAGCTCACCAGTCTTGGGAGACTCTGGGGCCAACGTCCTGACTTTC. This sequence encodes CASSPVLGDSGANVLTF.

As DNA, the CDR3 is TGTGCCAGCAGTCCGCAGGGAATATATGGCTACACCTTC. Amino acid sequence: CASSPQGIYGYTF. This sequence joins TRBV5-5 and TRBJ1-2; D may be TRBD1 (5 bases). CDR3 length: 13 residues. Germline CDR1 SGHKS, CDR2 YYEKEE (reference sequence). V lost 5 bases and J 5 bases, leaving 13 bases between the germline ends.

This rearrangement joins TRBV5-4 to TRBJ2-7; 10 bases match TRBD1. CDR3 length: 18 amino acids. CDR1 is SGHNT, CDR2 YYREEE, per germline (reference sequence). The V gene end was trimmed by 3 bases and the J gene end by 2 bases; junction bases not matched to a gene: 14. CDR3 in DNA: TGTGCCAGCAGCTCCACCCCAGCTCCGGGACAGGGGACCTACGAGCAGTACTTC. The encoded protein is CASSSTPAPGQGTYEQYF.